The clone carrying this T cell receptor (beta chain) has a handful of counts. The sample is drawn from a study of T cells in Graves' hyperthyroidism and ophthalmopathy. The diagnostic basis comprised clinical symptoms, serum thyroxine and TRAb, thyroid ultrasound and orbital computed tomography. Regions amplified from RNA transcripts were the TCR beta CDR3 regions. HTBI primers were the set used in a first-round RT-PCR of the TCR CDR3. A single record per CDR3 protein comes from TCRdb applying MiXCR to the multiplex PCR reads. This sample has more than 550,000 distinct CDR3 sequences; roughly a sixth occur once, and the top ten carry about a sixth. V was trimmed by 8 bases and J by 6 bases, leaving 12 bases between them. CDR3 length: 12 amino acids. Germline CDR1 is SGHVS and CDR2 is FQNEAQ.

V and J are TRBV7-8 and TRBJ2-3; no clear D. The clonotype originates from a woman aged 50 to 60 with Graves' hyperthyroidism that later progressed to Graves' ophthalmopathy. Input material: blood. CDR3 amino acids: CASSAYGDTQYF. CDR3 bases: TGTGCCAGCTCGGCCTACGGGGATACGCAGTATTTT.